This entry lists 16 T cell receptor beta chains sequenced from one sample in a study of blood T cell repertoires in COVID-19. The assay was immunoSEQ multiplex PCR, and TCRdb's table has in-frame clones only and misses some. The sample yields roughly 250,000 clones, around 87% seen once. Sequenced: PBMCs or T cells enriched from blood (not recorded which). These receptors were collected from a woman aged 45-65 years who had recovered from COVID-19.

This clone appeared a few times. The chain uses TRBV7-8 and TRBJ2-2; the D gene is possibly TRBD2 (5 bases). V gave up 2 bases and J gave up 3 bases, with 13 bases separating them. In germline, CDR1 is SGHVS, CDR2 FQNEAQ. The CDR3 spans 16 residues. The DNA of the CDR3 is TGTGCCAGCAGCTTATTCGAGAGGGCCGACACCGGGGAGCTGTTTTTT. It translates to CASSLFERADTGELFF.

The chain recombines TRBV5-1 with TRBJ1-2; TRBD1 matches at 9 bases. CDR1 is SGHRS and CDR2 is YFSETQ in the germline V gene. V trimming: 4 bases; J trimming: 8 bases; junction bases outside the gene matches: 6. The CDR3 contains 13 residues. Here the CDR3 reads CASSPGQGSGYTF. CDR3 nucleotide sequence: TGCGCCAGCAGCCCGGGACAGGGCAGCGGCTACACCTTC.

The chain joins TRBV27 to TRBJ1-5, with a tentative D call TRBD1 (6 bases). The V end was cut by 7 bases, the J end by 4 bases, with 17 bases between. The CDR3 extends over 15 amino acids. Germline values: CDR1 MNHEY, CDR2 SMNVEV (reference sequence). The CDR3: CASTIRGGSNQPQHF. CDR3 sequence (DNA): TGTGCCAGCACCATAAGGGGGGGAAGTAATCAGCCCCAGCATTTT.

The V gene is TRBV2, the J gene TRBJ2-5; D unclear. Trimming took 5 bases from V and 5 from J, leaving 6 bases between them. The V gene's germline CDR1 is SNHLY and CDR2 FYNNEI. This CDR3 region has 11 residues. The DNA for the CDR3 is TGTGCCAGCAGTCAGCGTGAGACCCAGTACTTC. It codes for CASSQRETQYF.

This clone showed up just once. V is TRBV19 and J is TRBJ1-2, with a possible D match to TRBD1 (6 bases). The germline gives CDR1 LNHDA, CDR2 SQIVND (reference sequence). With 2 bases removed from V and 12 bases from J, the gap between germline ends came to 13 bases. CDR3 length equals 12 residues. CDR3 nucleotide sequence: TGTGCCAGTAGTATATCAACAGGGCAGAACACCTTC. Protein sequence: CASSISTGQNTF. Full variable domain (rest looked up from reference TRBV19 and TRBJ1-2): DGGITQSPKYLFRKEGQNVTLSCEQNLNHDAMYWYRQDPGQGLRLIYYSQIVNDFQKGDIAEGYSVSREKKESFPLTVTSAQKNPTAFYLCASSISTGQNTFGSGTRLTVV.

This chain uses TRBV23-1 with TRBJ1-2; 8 bases match TRBD1. TRBV23-1 is labeled an ORF, and its function is uncertain. Unmatched junction bases numbered 6, after V lost 0 bases and J lost 9 bases. CDR3 length: 14 residues. This chain's CDR3 is CASSQSPGTGRYTF. The CDR3 DNA reads as TGCGCCAGCAGTCAATCCCCCGGGACAGGACGCTACACCTTC.

This clone came up once. The genes are TRBV28 and TRBJ1-3, with TRBD1 matching 9 bases. The CDR3 sequence is 18 residues long. The germline gives CDR1 MDHEN, CDR2 SYDVKM. J was trimmed by 0 bases and V by 5 bases; bases with no gene match: 11. The CDR3 coding sequence is TGTGCCAGCAGTCCACTAGCGGACAGGGGATACTCTGGAAACACCATATATTTT. It yields the protein CASSPLADRGYSGNTIYF.

This sequence joins TRBV2 and TRBJ2-1; possible D gene TRBD2, 5 bases. The CDR3 consists of 12 residues. The ends were cut back, 4 bases at V and 9 bases at J, with 10 bases in the middle. CDR1 SNHLY and CDR2 FYNNEI come from the germline V gene. The CDR3 DNA follows: TGTGCCAGCAGTGGGACTGGAGTTGAGCAGTTCTTC. Translated, it gives CASSGTGVEQFF.

V is TRBV6-6 and J is TRBJ2-5; 9 bases are shared with TRBD1. In germline, CDR1 is MNHNY, CDR2 SVGAGI (reference sequence). After removal of 6 bases from V and 5 bases from J, the junction contained 7 bases not matched to a gene. This CDR3 has 14 amino acids. The CDR3 loop is CASRSGQGGETQYF. Here the CDR3 DNA reads TGTGCCAGCAGGTCGGGACAGGGAGGGGAGACCCAGTACTTC.

CDR3 in DNA: TGTGCCAGCACCCTTGGGCGAGCTGAAGCTTTCTTT. It specifies CASTLGRAEAFF. The V gene is TRBV6-5, the J gene TRBJ1-1; D ambiguous. Germline CDR1 MNHEY, CDR2 SVGAGI. The CDR3 totals 12 residues. Trimming took off 7 bases at V and 6 bases at J, with 12 bases between the two ends.

The rearrangement uses TRBV6-5 and TRBJ2-7; D unclear. Germline V gene lookup returns CDR1 MNHEY and CDR2 SVGAGI. The CDR3 has 15 residues. The V and J ends lost 0 bases and 0 bases respectively, with 9 bases between them. The CDR3 sequence is CASSYSIGSSYEQYF. DNA of the CDR3: TGTGCCAGCAGTTACTCGATTGGCAGCTCCTACGAGCAGTACTTC.

The chain combines TRBV27 with TRBJ1-6; a possible D gene is TRBD1 (6 bases). Germline V gene sequence: CDR1 MNHEY, CDR2 SMNVEV (reference sequence). Deletions cut 5 bases from V and 0 bases from J, with 23 bases between. The CDR3 has 20 residues. The CDR3 DNA reads TGTGCCAGCAGTACACGAAGGATTCCGGGGGGCAGCTCCTATAATTCACCCCTCCACTTT. Translated, it gives CASSTRRIPGGSSYNSPLHF.

The chain couples TRBV21-1 to TRBJ2-7; the D segment call TRBD1 is taken from the table without a DNA check. TRBV21-1 is shown as a pseudogene. The CDR3 is made up of 13 amino acids. CDR3 amino acids: CASSKDRVYEQYF. CDR3 nucleotide sequence: TGTGCCAGCAGCAAAGACAGGGTCTACGAGCAGTACTTC.

The V gene is TRBV5-1, the J gene TRBJ2-3; TRBD1 is a possible D gene (6 bases). The CDR3 extends over 15 amino acids. The ends were cut back, 1 base at V and 4 bases at J, with 13 bases in the middle. Germline lookup yields CDR1 SGHRS and CDR2 YFSETQ. CDR3 coding DNA: TGCGCCAGCAGCTTGAATCCAGGGGACGCAGATACGCAGTATTTT. Translating it yields CASSLNPGDADTQYF. The full variable domain, its missing parts supplied by reference TRBV5-1 and TRBJ2-3, is KAGVTQTPRYLIKTRGQQVTLSCSPISGHRSVSWYQQTPGQGLQFLFEYFSETQRNKGNFPGRFSGRQFSNSRSEMNVSTLELGDSALYLCASSLNPGDADTQYFGPGTRLTVL.

This sequence joins TRBV19 and TRBJ1-1; weak D call: TRBD1 (5 bases). Trimming stripped 6 bases from V and 7 bases from J, with 18 bases between. The length of the CDR3 is 14 residues. Germline V gives CDR1 LNHDA, CDR2 SQIVND (reference sequence). The CDR3 loop reads CASRRTLLTYEAFF. The DNA for the CDR3 is TGTGCCAGTAGGCGGACACTGTTGACTTATGAAGCTTTCTTT.

The V and J genes are TRBV18 and TRBJ2-3; TRBD1 is a possible D gene (6 bases). Germline V gives CDR1 KGHSH, CDR2 LQKENI. Trimming stripped 4 bases from V and 0 bases from J, with 8 bases between. The CDR3 runs to 14 residues. This chain's CDR3 is CASSLDRSTDTQYF. The CDR3 DNA follows: TGTGCCAGCTCACTTGACAGGAGCACAGATACGCAGTATTTT.